The 8 T cell receptor beta chains reported below all come from one sample, sequenced in a study of OX40 agonist ivuxolimab in advanced cancers. Here immunoSEQ multiplex PCR was the method, and the copy in TCRdb shows in-frame clones only, minus some. The table has over 80,000 clones, less than 85% seen once. The sample here was CD4+ or CD8+ T cells sorted from blood, taken in a trial of the OX40 agonist ivuxolimab. These receptors were collected from an adult with an advanced solid tumor such as melanoma, head and neck, liver or kidney cancer.

The V gene is TRBV2, the J gene TRBJ2-7; D ambiguous. CDR1 and CDR2 from the germline V gene are SNHLY and FYNNEI. The CDR3 sequence is 13 residues long. V lost 2 bases and J 7 bases, leaving 12 bases between the germline ends. This CDR3 reads CASSESRLGEQYF. CDR3 nucleotide sequence: TGTGCCAGCAGTGAATCGCGGCTAGGGGAGCAGTACTTC.

As DNA, the CDR3 is TGTGCCAGCAGCCCTCAGGGCTCTGGGGCCAACGTCCTGACTTTC. Translation: CASSPQGSGANVLTF. The chain combines TRBV28 with TRBJ2-6, with D tentatively TRBD1 (5 bases). Germline V gene sequence: CDR1 MDHEN, CDR2 SYDVKM. V was cut by 6 bases and J by 0 bases, with 9 bases left in between. The CDR3 runs 15 residues.

This clone has only one observation. The chain is built from TRBV5-8 and TRBJ2-1; 11 bases align to TRBD2. Germline trimming cut 3 bases from V and 7 bases from J; bases unmatched to any gene: 15. Looked up from germline, CDR1 is SGHTS and CDR2 is YDEGEE. The CDR3 has 18 residues. The CDR3 spells CASSSSYLLAGALNEQFF. DNA for the CDR3: TGTGCCAGCAGCTCATCCTACTTACTAGCGGGGGCCTTGAATGAGCAGTTCTTC.

This chain uses TRBV9 with TRBJ2-3, with D possibly being TRBD2 (7 bases). V dropped 0 bases and J dropped 0 bases, with 14 bases sitting between them. Germline V gene sequence: CDR1 SGDLS, CDR2 YYNGEE. The CDR3 covers 17 residues. The CDR3 nucleotides read TGTGCCAGCAGCGTAGGAGGCGGGGGCTATAGCACAGATACGCAGTATTTT. Its protein product is CASSVGGGGYSTDTQYF.

The chain combines TRBV7-9 with TRBJ2-1; 8 bases are shared with TRBD2. V dropped 5 bases and J dropped 8; count of bases not matched to a gene: 8. This CDR3 region has 14 residues. CDR1 SEHNR and CDR2 FQNEAQ come from the germline V gene (reference sequence). CDR3 DNA sequence: TGTGCCAGCAGCCGGGGGGGCCCAATCGATGAGCAGTTCTTC. Translated: CASSRGGPIDEQFF.

The chain recombines TRBV15 with TRBJ2-1, with a weak D call TRBD2 (5 bases). The CDR3 totals 14 residues. Germline V gene lookup returns CDR1 LNHNV and CDR2 YYDKDF (reference sequence). Trimming stripped 7 bases from V and 0 bases from J, with 10 bases between. The CDR3 nucleotides read TGTGCCACCATAAGAGACTACTCCTACAATGAGCAGTTCTTC. This translates into CATIRDYSYNEQFF.

The chain carries TRBV7-2 and TRBJ2-5; D gene ambiguous. CDR3 size: 12 residues. Germline V gene sequence: CDR1 SGHTA, CDR2 FQGNSA. Trimming removed 5 bases at V and 7 bases at J, with 11 bases between. CDR3 sequence reads: CASSPTPGTQYF. CDR3 coding DNA: TGTGCCAGCAGCCCGACCCCAGGGACCCAGTACTTC.

The chain joins TRBV2 to TRBJ2-1; D not certain. This CDR3 comprises 12 residues. V lost 3 bases and J lost 4, with 4 bases in between. The V gene's germline CDR1 is SNHLY and CDR2 FYNNEI. The CDR3 region has the DNA TGTGCCAGCAGTGAGCAGTACAATGAGCAGTTCTTC. Translation gives CASSEQYNEQFF.